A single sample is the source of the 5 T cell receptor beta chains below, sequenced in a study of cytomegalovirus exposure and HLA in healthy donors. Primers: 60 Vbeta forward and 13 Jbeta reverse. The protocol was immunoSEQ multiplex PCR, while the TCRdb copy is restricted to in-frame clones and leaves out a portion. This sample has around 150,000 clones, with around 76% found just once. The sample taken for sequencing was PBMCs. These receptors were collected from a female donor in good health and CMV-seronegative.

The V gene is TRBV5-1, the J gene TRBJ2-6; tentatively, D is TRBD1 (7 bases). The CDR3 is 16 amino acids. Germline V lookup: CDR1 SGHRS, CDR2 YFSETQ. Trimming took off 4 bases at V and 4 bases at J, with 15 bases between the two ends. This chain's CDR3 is CASSAEGAAGANVLTF. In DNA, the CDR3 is TGCGCCAGCAGCGCGGAGGGGGCGGCCGGGGCCAACGTCCTGACTTTC.

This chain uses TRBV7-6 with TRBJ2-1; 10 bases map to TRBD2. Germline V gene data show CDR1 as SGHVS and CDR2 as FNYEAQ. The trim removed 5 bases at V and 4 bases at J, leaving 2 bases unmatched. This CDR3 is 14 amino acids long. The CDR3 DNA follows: TGTGCCAGCAGCCAACTAGCGGGGTACAATGAGCAGTTCTTC. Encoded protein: CASSQLAGYNEQFF.

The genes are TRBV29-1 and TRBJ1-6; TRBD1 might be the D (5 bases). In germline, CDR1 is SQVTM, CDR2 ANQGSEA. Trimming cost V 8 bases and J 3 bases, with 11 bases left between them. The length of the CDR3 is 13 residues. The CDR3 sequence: CSFRQSYNSPLHF. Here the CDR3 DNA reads TGCAGCTTCCGACAGAGCTATAATTCACCCCTCCACTTT.

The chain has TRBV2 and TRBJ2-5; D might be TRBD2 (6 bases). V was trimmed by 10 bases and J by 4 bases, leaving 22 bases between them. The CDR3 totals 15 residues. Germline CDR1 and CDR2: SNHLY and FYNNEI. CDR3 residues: CATTGRVVAVETQYF. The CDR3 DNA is TGTGCCACCACGGGACGGGTGGTAGCGGTAGAGACCCAGTACTTC.

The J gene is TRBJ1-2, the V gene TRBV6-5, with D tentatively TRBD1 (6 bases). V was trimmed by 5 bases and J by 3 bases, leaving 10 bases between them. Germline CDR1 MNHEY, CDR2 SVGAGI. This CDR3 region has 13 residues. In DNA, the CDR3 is TGTGCCAGCAGTCGAGGGGGTTACTATGGCTACACCTTC. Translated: CASSRGGYYGYTF.